Presented here are 10 T cell receptor beta chains from one specimen sequenced in a study of T cell repertoires in cytomegalovirus infection (dated by TCRdb to 2018 to 2020). TCRdb lists the instrument as Illumina HiSeq 1500. TCRdb reprocessed the public reads (quality trimming at Q25 with fastp, clone calling with MiXCR) and kept in-frame beta chains. CDR3 protein duplicates are merged, each entry listing the most common genes and DNA. The sample data list 250,000 to 300,000 distinct CDR3 sequences, and roughly 24% of these were observed just once. The ten largest clones capture around 13% of the sample. Sequencing was carried out using PBMCs. These receptors were obtained from a human donor in good health (CMV status not recorded). Some clones in this sample may be carry-over from other donors' samples.

The V and J genes are TRBV6-2 or TRBV6-3 and TRBJ1-1; D is unclear. V was clipped by 0 bases and J by 0 bases, with 8 bases between them. The CDR3 sequence is 15 residues long. CDR1 is MNHEY, CDR2 SVGEGT, per germline. The CDR3 here is CASSYSGSMNTEAFF. For the CDR3, the DNA is TGTGCCAGCAGTTACTCCGGCAGCATGAACACTGAAGCTTTCTTT.

The sample holds a few counts of this clonotype. This rearrangement joins TRBV19 to TRBJ1-1, with 8 nucleotides matching TRBD1. Germline V CDR1 and CDR2: LNHDA, SQIVND (reference sequence). This CDR3 spans 14 amino acids. With V trimmed by 4 bases and J by 5 bases, 6 bases remained unmatched. CDR3 in amino acids: CASSRWTGLTEAFF. The CDR3 DNA sequence: TGTGCCAGTAGTAGATGGACAGGGTTAACTGAAGCTTTCTTT.

This clonotype appeared a few times. The chain joins TRBV9 to TRBJ2-3; D may be TRBD1 (5 bases). This CDR3 has 14 residues. Germline CDR1 reads SGDLS; CDR2 reads YYNGEE. V was pared by 0 bases and J by 2 bases, with 7 bases between. The CDR3 coding sequence is TGTGCCAGCAGCGTAGAGACAGCCACAGATACGCAGTATTTT. It translates to CASSVETATDTQYF.

This clonotype was seen more than once but under ten times. CDR3 bases: TGCAGTGCCCCCACAAGGACTCAAACCTACGAGCAGTACTTC. It is translated as CSAPTRTQTYEQYF. The rearrangement links TRBV20-1 to TRBJ2-7; perhaps TRBD2 as D (5 bases). The CDR3 covers 14 residues. Germline values: CDR1 DFQATT, CDR2 SNEGSKA (reference sequence). Between the trimmed V and J ends, which lost 6 bases and 2 bases, there was a span of 17 bases.

This clonotype was seen many times. The rearrangement joins TRBV7-2 to TRBJ2-7, with TRBD2 identical over 14 bases. CDR3 length: 15 residues. Losses at the gene ends were 6 bases for V and 6 bases for J; bases not matched to a gene: 7. The germline V gene encodes CDR1 SGHTA and CDR2 FQGNSA. The CDR3 nucleotides read TGTGCCAGCAGGACTAGCGGGAGGGCGGATGGCGAGCAGTACTTC. Translating it yields CASRTSGRADGEQYF. The full variable domain, its missing parts supplied by reference TRBV7-2 and TRBJ2-7, is GAGVSQSPSNKVTEKGKDVELRCDPISGHTALYWYRQSLGQGLEFLIYFQGNSAPDKSGLPSDRFSAERTGGSVSTLTIQRTQQEDSAVYLCASRTSGRADGEQYFGPGTRLTVT.

V and J are TRBV6-2 or TRBV6-3 and TRBJ2-1; no reliable D call. Germline values: CDR1 MNHEY, CDR2 SVGEGT. V was trimmed by 8 bases and J by 9 bases, leaving 14 bases between them. The length of the CDR3 is 12 residues. The CDR3 loop is CASFDRRVEQFF. CDR3 DNA sequence: TGTGCCAGCTTTGATAGAAGGGTTGAGCAGTTCTTC.

The gene calls are TRBV7-9 and TRBJ1-1; possibly TRBD1 for D (6 bases). V dropped 5 bases and J dropped 5 bases, with 15 bases sitting between them. This CDR3 has 14 amino acids. CDR1 SEHNR and CDR2 FQNEAQ come from the germline V gene (reference sequence). In DNA, the CDR3 is TGTGCCAGCAGCGAAAATACAGGGCGGACTGAAGCTTTCTTT. It encodes CASSENTGRTEAFF.

The sample holds many counts of this clonotype. The V gene is TRBV12-3 or TRBV12-4, the J gene TRBJ2-3; 7 bases map to TRBD2. The CDR3 runs 14 residues. The J segment lost 0 bases and the V segment lost 8 bases, leaving 5 bases of the junction unmatched. The chain's CDR3 is CASGPGGSTDTQYF. DNA for the CDR3: TGTGCCAGCGGGCCGGGAGGAAGCACAGATACGCAGTATTTT.

This clonotype was counted many times. The V and J genes are TRBV7-2 and TRBJ1-1; TRBD1 agrees at 8 bases. CDR3 length equals 15 residues. The germline CDR1 and CDR2 sequences are SGHTA and FQGNSA. V gave up 3 bases and J gave up 2 bases; unmatched junction bases: 5. CDR3 nucleotide sequence: TGTGCCAGCAGCTTGGTCGGACAGGGCAACACTGAAGCTTTCTTT. This gives the protein CASSLVGQGNTEAFF.

This clonotype came up many times. The V and J genes are TRBV12-3 or TRBV12-4 and TRBJ2-2; D uncertain. The germline V and J ends were trimmed by 6 bases and 1 base, with 9 bases remaining between them. The CDR3 is 14 amino acids. CDR3 loop: CASSRARNTGELFF. CDR3 DNA sequence: TGTGCCAGCAGCCGAGCTCGGAACACCGGGGAGCTGTTTTTT.